This is a list of T cell receptor beta chains from one sample in a study of T cells in Graves' hyperthyroidism and ophthalmopathy. TCRdb re-called the multiplex PCR reads through MiXCR, storing one row per CDR3 protein. This table holds more than 500,000 distinct CDR3 sequences, around 50% found once. What was sequenced was peripheral blood or thyroid tissue (not recorded which). These receptor sequences come from an adult woman with Graves' disease, either hyperthyroidism or ophthalmopathy (not recorded which). Both conserved end residues are part of each CDR3. The D gene is left open where the match is weak. Size is stated for part of the rows, as once, few or many counts, or as a class when the clone is expanded.

NA | NA | TRBJ2-7 | TRBV5-1 | CASSLDVDNYEQYF | TGCGCCAGCAGCTTGGATGTAGATAACTACGAGCAGTACTTC
NA | NA | TRBJ1-1 | TRBV10-3 | CAIRKTSGETEAFF | TGTGCCATCAGGAAGACTAGCGGGGAGACGGAAGCTTTCTTT
NA | NA | TRBJ1-4 | TRBV29-1 | CSVAQGRLSDEKLFF | TGCAGCGTTGCTCAGGGGCGTCTGTCGGATGAAAAACTGTTTTTT
NA | NA | TRBJ1-3 | TRBV5-4 | CASSLVGRVAGGSGNTIYF | TGTGCCAGCAGCTTGGTCGGGCGGGTAGCGGGAGGATCTGGAAACACCATATATTTT
NA | TRBD1 | TRBJ1-1 | TRBV25-1 | CASLDRWGQAPMNTEAFF | TGTGCCAGCTTAGATCGTTGGGGACAGGCCCCCATGAACACTGAAGCTTTCTTT
few | NA | TRBJ1-2 | TRBV24-1 | CATSDDTPGGYTF | TGTGCCACCAGTGATGATACCCCAGGTGGCTACACCTTC
few | TRBD1 | TRBJ2-7 | TRBV10-2 | CASSGTRTGGLYEQYF | TGCGCCAGCAGTGGAACGAGGACAGGGGGCTTATACGAGCAGTACTTC
NA | NA | TRBJ1-1 | TRBV7-2 | CASGVSTGHTEAFF | TGTGCCAGTGGGGTTAGCACCGGACACACTGAAGCTTTCTTT
many | NA | TRBJ2-2 | TRBV20-1 | CSARGRSTSRTGELFF | TGCAGTGCTAGAGGGCGATCGACTAGTCGCACCGGGGAGCTGTTTTTT
once | NA | TRBJ2-2 | TRBV5-1 | CASSLSPTRELFF | TGCGCCAGCAGCTTGTCCCCGACCCGGGAGCTGTTTTTT
NA | TRBD1 | TRBJ2-3 | TRBV30 | CAWTGGGTGNF | TGTGCCTGGACCGGCGGAGGGACAGGGAACTTT
NA | TRBD2 | TRBJ2-7 | TRBV2 | CASKATGREQYF | TGTGCCAGCAAAGCTACCGGGAGGGAGCAGTACTTC
many | NA | TRBJ1-2 | TRBV14 | CASSQVLGAGGYTF | TGTGCCAGCAGCCAAGTCTTAGGTGCTGGGGGCTACACCTTC
NA | TRBD1 | TRBJ1-5 | TRBV10-3 | CASGAGTVSNQPQHF | TGTGCCAGCGGTGCAGGGACAGTAAGCAATCAGCCCCAGCACTTT
many | NA | TRBJ1-5 | TRBV12-3/TRBV12-4 | CASRTGRSGQPQHF | TGTGCCAGCAGGACGGGCCGCAGCGGTCAGCCCCAGCATTTT
many | NA | TRBJ1-2 | TRBV6-5 | CASSYKTGQIPYGYTF | TGTGCCAGCAGTTACAAGACAGGCCAAATACCGTATGGCTACACCTTC
NA | NA | TRBJ1-2 | TRBV10-3 | CAISEPRGTAVNYGYTF | TGTGCCATCAGTGAGCCCCGGGGGACGGCGGTTAACTATGGCTACACCTTC
NA | NA | TRBJ2-7 | TRBV2 | CASRLLASPYEQYF | TGTGCCAGCAGGTTACTTGCGTCTCCCTACGAGCAGTACTTC
many | TRBD2 | TRBJ2-5 | TRBV5-4 | CASSLGGLAGGETQYF | TGTGCCAGCAGCTTGGGGGGACTAGCGGGTGGAGAGACCCAGTACTTC
NA | NA | TRBJ1-2 | TRBV7-9 | CASSYGAYGYTF | TGTGCCAGCAGCTATGGCGCCTATGGCTACACCTTC
NA | TRBD1 | TRBJ2-6 | TRBV7-2 | CASSAGTGTEAF | TGTGCCAGCAGCGCCGGGACAGGCACTGAAGCTTTC
many | TRBD1 | TRBJ1-2 | TRBV10-3 | CAINQGGTGYTF | TGTGCCATCAACCAGGGGGGAACGGGCTACACCTTC
NA | TRBD1 | TRBJ2-7 | TRBV20-1 | CSARPPDRVTPYEQYF | TGCAGTGCTAGACCACCCGACAGGGTTACTCCTTACGAGCAGTACTTC
few | NA | TRBJ1-1 | TRBV7-9 | CASSLVASVEAFF | TGTGCCAGCAGCTTAGTAGCGTCAGTTGAAGCTTTCTTT
few | NA | TRBJ2-7 | TRBV7-9 | CASTSLMGDMYNSYEQYF | TGTGCCAGTACCTCCCTGATGGGGGACATGTATAATAGCTACGAGCAGTACTTC
few | TRBD2 | TRBJ2-2 | TRBV28 | CASSLMTSGRWDTGELFF | TGTGCCAGCAGTTTAATGACTAGCGGGAGATGGGACACCGGGGAGCTGTTTTTT
many | NA | TRBJ2-5 | TRBV6-1 | CASSASSTQETQYF | TGTGCCAGCAGTGCTTCCAGTACCCAAGAGACCCAGTACTTC
NA | TRBD1 | TRBJ1-2 | TRBV10-3 | CAISGTGPNYGYTF | TGTGCCATCAGTGGGACAGGGCCTAACTATGGCTACACCTTC
many | TRBD1 | TRBJ1-1 | TRBV5-1 | CASSSFTGVSSEAFF | TGCGCCAGCAGCTCGTTTACAGGGGTCAGTTCTGAAGCTTTCTTT
NA | TRBD1 | TRBJ2-2 | TRBV6-2/TRBV6-3 | CASRRGQGEGTGELFF | TGTGCCAGCAGGAGGGGACAGGGCGAGGGCACCGGGGAGCTGTTTTTT
many | NA | TRBJ2-5 | TRBV20-1 | CSAISSVLQETQYF | TGCAGTGCTATAAGTAGTGTTTTACAAGAGACCCAGTACTTC
few | NA | TRBJ2-7 | TRBV7-2 | CASSRGNNYEQYF | TGTGCCAGCAGCCGCGGAAATAACTACGAGCAGTACTTC
NA | TRBD2 | TRBJ2-7 | TRBV20-1 | CSASSGRAREQYF | TGCAGTGCCTCGAGCGGGAGGGCGAGGGAGCAGTACTTC
NA | NA | TRBJ2-2 | TRBV6-5 | CASREFTGELFF | TGTGCCAGCAGGGAATTTACCGGGGAGCTGTTTTTT
many | TRBD2 | TRBJ2-7 | TRBV29-1 | CSVRSGGIALGEQYF | TGCAGCGTTAGAAGCGGGGGTATAGCTCTGGGGGAGCAGTACTTC
NA | TRBD1 | TRBJ1-1 | TRBV10-3 | CATEPTGGREAFF | TGTGCCACGGAACCGACAGGGGGACGTGAAGCTTTCTTT
NA | TRBD2 | TRBJ2-7 | TRBV10-3 | CAIRRLAGKWVCEQYF | TGTGCCATCAGGAGGCTAGCGGGTAAATGGGTGTGTGAGCAGTACTTC
NA | NA | TRBJ2-6 | TRBV12-3/TRBV12-4 | CASSLNSVPTSGANVLTF | TGTGCCAGCAGTTTAAATTCAGTCCCTACCTCTGGGGCCAACGTCCTGACTTTC
many | NA | TRBJ2-3 | TRBV11-2 | CASRLQTGTSTDTQYF | TGTGCCAGTCGCCTCCAAACCGGGACTAGCACAGATACGCAGTATTTT
NA | NA | TRBJ1-6 | TRBV4-3 | CASSQDVGSYNSPLHF | TGCGCCAGCAGCCAAGATGTCGGCTCCTATAATTCACCCCTCCACTTT
NA | TRBD1 | TRBJ1-3 | TRBV19 | CASSLGQGTNTIYF | TGTGCCAGTAGTCTCGGACAGGGGACGAACACCATATATTTT
NA | TRBD1 | TRBJ1-1 | TRBV24-1 | CATSAGTGGGTEAFF | TGTGCCACCAGCGCCGGAACAGGGGGAGGCACTGAAGCTTTCTTT
many | NA | TRBJ1-2 | TRBV9 | CASSVEVGQNYGYTF | TGTGCCAGCAGCGTAGAGGTAGGACAGAACTATGGCTACACCTTC
few | NA | TRBJ2-7 | TRBV29-1 | CSVGWGYEQYF | TGCAGCGTTGGCTGGGGTTACGAGCAGTACTTC
few | TRBD1 | TRBJ1-6 | TRBV10-3 | CAISRQQGTPLHF | TGTGCCATCAGTAGACAACAGGGGACACCCCTCCACTTT
NA | NA | TRBJ1-5 | TRBV7-7 | CASSPQGLGQPQHF | TGTGCTAGCAGCCCCCAGGGCTTGGGGCAGCCCCAGCATTTT
many | NA | TRBJ2-5 | TRBV7-3 | CASSRSGVKETQYF | TGTGCCAGCAGCCGATCCGGGGTTAAGGAGACCCAGTACTTC
few | TRBD1 | TRBJ1-1 | TRBV6-5 | CASSYSRTGEFTEAFF | TGTGCCAGCAGTTACTCGCGGACAGGGGAGTTCACTGAAGCTTTCTTT
many | NA | TRBJ2-7 | TRBV19 | CASSIGGNSYEQYF | TGTGCCAGTAGTATAGGGGGGAACTCCTACGAGCAGTACTTC
NA | NA | TRBJ1-2 | TRBV7-3 | CASSFGNVWYGYTF | TGTGCCAGCAGCTTTGGGAATGTTTGGTATGGCTACACCTTC
NA | TRBD1 | TRBJ2-7 | TRBV6-5 | CASSYSTGPKQYF | TGTGCCAGCAGTTACTCGACAGGGCCCAAGCAGTACTTC
NA | NA | TRBJ1-5 | TRBV30 | CAWSQGEGPPQHF | TGTGCCTGGAGTCAAGGGGAAGGTCCGCCCCAGCATTTT
NA | NA | TRBJ1-1 | TRBV20-1 | CSARNPRRRMGTEAFF | TGCAGTGCTAGGAACCCCCGGCGCAGGATGGGCACTGAAGCTTTCTTT